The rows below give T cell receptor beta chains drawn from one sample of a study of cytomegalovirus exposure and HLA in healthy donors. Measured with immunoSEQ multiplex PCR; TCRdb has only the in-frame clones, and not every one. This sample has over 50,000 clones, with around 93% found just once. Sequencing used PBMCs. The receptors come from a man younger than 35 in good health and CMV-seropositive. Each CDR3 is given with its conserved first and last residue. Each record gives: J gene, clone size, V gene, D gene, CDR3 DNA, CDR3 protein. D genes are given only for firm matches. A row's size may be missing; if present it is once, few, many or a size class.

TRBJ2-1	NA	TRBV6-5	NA	TGTGCCAGCAGTTACTCCGGCGGAGCCGGGAACAATGAGCAGTTCTTC	CASSYSGGAGNNEQFF
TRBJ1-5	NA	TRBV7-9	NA	TGTGCCAGCAGCCCCAGTGGGGGGTTGAGCAATCAGCCCCAGCATTTT	CASSPSGGLSNQPQHF
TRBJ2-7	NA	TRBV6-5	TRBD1	TGTGCCAGCAGTTCGCCGGGACAGGGGATTTACGAGCAGTACTTC	CASSSPGQGIYEQYF
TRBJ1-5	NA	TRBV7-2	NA	TGTGCCAGCAGCTTAGGAGCGGGAAGGAAGAGCAATCAGCCCCAGCATTTT	CASSLGAGRKSNQPQHF
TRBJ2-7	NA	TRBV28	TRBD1	TGTGCCAGCAGTTTTCAGGGGGTCAGGTCCTACGAGCAGTACTTC	CASSFQGVRSYEQYF
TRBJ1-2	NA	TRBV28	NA	TGTGCCAGCAGCCAGGTGAATAACTATGGCTACACCTTC	CASSQVNNYGYTF
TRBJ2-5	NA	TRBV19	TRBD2	TGTGCCAGTAGTTTTAGCGGGAGTGGAGAGACCCAGTACTTC	CASSFSGSGETQYF
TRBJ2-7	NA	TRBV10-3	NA	TGTGCCATCAGAGGGACTGACTCCTACGAGCAGTACTTC	CAIRGTDSYEQYF
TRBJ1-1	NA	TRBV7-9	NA	TGTGCCAGCAGCCATGGGGGGGAGAACACTGAAGCTTTCTTT	CASSHGGENTEAFF
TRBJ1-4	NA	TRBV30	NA	TGTGCCTGGAGTGGACAGCTAAATGAAAAACTGTTTTTT	CAWSGQLNEKLFF
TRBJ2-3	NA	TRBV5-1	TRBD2	TGCGCCAGCAGCTTGCGGGGGGACTCCACAGATACGCAGTATTTT	CASSLRGDSTDTQYF
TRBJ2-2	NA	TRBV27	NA	TGTGCCAGCAGTTTAGCGGCGAACACCGGGGAGCTGTTTTTT	CASSLAANTGELFF
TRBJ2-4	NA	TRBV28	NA	TGTGCCAGCAGTTTATTTGGGTCAGGGGTAGCCAAAAACATTCAGTACTTC	CASSLFGSGVAKNIQYF
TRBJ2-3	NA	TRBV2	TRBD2	TGTGCCAGCGGGGCTAGCGGGAGGGGGGTGACAGATACGCAGTATTTT	CASGASGRGVTDTQYF
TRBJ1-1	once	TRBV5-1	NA	TGCGCCAGCAGCTCAGCTCAGGGTAGGGGGACGAACACTGAAGCTTTCTTT	CASSSAQGRGTNTEAFF